The entry that follows covers one T cell receptor (beta chain) sequence. Its antigen target is currently unknown. Per-base quality was not reported, and no clone a single base away is much larger than it. The germline V gene (reference sequence) specifies LGHDT as CDR1 and YNNKEL as CDR2. The CDR3, from cysteine to phenylalanine, totals 15 residues. The DNA shown is the 45-base CDR3, in frame from base 1. V is cut by 3 bases and J by 7 bases, and the space between the germline ends is 16 bases. The library came from 5' RACE. The instrument given in TCRdb is NextSeq 500. To allow correction of PCR and sequencing errors, the TCR library protocol tagged every TCR cDNA molecule with a unique molecular identifier. As for the original processing: TCR identification, UMI-based error correction and CDR3 extraction were all carried out with Decombinator tools. Expanded TCRs were defined as those above a frequency of 2 per 1,000, corresponding to the top 1% of the tumor frequency distribution. Renyi diversity was calculated using the R vegan package after each repertoire was subsampled 100 times to 5,000 TCRs. CDR3 similarity networks were built from amino acid triplet string-kernel similarity, with CDR3s being connected when pairwise similarity was above 0.82. TCRdb reanalyzed the raw reads on its own, using fastp at Q25 for trimming and MiXCR for clone calling, and kept in-frame beta chains. Records with the same CDR3 protein are collapsed into one entry carrying the most frequent genes and DNA. TCRdb assigned the V and J calls; the authors' analysis was not used. The table for this sample lists about 50,000 distinct CDR3 sequences; 7.6% of them were counted only once. Around an eighth of the sample comes from the top ten.

These data are taken from a study of spatial heterogeneity in lung cancer (dated by TCRdb to about 2019). Concerning the study at large: Beta-chain transcripts were consistently detected in greater numbers than alpha-chain transcripts, which likely reflected higher beta-chain transcript abundance. In the raw uncorrected reads, each unique combination of TCR and UMI appeared more than ten times on average. The study quantitatively compared TCR alpha and beta repertoires across multiple tumor regions, matched nontumor lung and blood in non-small cell lung cancer. The study linked features of the TCR repertoire to counts of nonsynonymous mutations, which were determined by whole-exome sequencing of tumor tissue. At surgery, fewer than 250 tumor regions, around 67 matched nontumor lung samples and 56 PBMC samples were TCR-sequenced for both alpha and beta chains. Summary of the overall study and its limitations: Ubiquitous expanded tumor TCRs showed up in blood more often at tumor resection than at routine follow-up. Confirming at a functional level the hypothesis that regional TCRs recognize regional mutations was considered to require additional single-cell paired TCR alpha and beta sequencing.

The sample's time point label, decoded: sample taken at primary tumor resection. Without any cell sorting, TCR sequencing was performed on whole RNA extracted either from tumor and nontumor lung tissue or from cryopreserved PBMC samples. Samples were obtained from 72 patients with early-stage, untreated non-small cell lung cancer from the lung TRACERx cohort. Only patients with enough RNA available from two or more tumor regions were chosen for TCR sequencing. The clonotype was recovered from a female donor with early-stage non-small cell lung cancer. This specimen consisted of PBMCs, obtained at surgery. The chain uses TRBV3-1 and TRBJ1-5; TRBD1 is possibly the D segment (6 matching bases). The CDR3 protein is CASSQQGFAGQPQHF. The DNA sequence is as follows: TGTGCCAGCAGCCAGCAGGGGTTTGCGGGACAGCCCCAGCATTTT.